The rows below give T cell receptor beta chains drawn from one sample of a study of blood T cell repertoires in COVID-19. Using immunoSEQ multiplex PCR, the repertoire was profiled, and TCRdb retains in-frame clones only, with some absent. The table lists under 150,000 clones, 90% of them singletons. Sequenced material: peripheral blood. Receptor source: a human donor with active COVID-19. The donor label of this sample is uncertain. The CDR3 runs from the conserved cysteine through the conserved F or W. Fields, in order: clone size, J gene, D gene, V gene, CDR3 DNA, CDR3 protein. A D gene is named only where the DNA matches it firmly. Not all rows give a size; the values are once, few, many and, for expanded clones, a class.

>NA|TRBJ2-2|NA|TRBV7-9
TGTGCCAGCCCGGGAAGGGGCGGGGAGAACACCGGGGAGCTGTTTTTT
CASPGRGGENTGELFF
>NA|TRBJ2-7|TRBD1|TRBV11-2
TGTGCCAGCAGCTTAGGCGTAGGGACAGGGGCCTACGAGCAGTACTTC
CASSLGVGTGAYEQYF
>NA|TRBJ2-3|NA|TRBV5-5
TGTGCCAGCAGCTTGGGGACTCCCGGAGTAGATACGCAGTATTTT
CASSLGTPGVDTQYF
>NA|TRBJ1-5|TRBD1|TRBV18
TGTGCCAGCTCACCACGACAGGGACTCCAGCCCCAGCATTTT
CASSPRQGLQPQHF
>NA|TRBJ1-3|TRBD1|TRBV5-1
TGCGCCAGCAGCTTACAGGGGGCCTCTGGAAACACCATATATTTT
CASSLQGASGNTIYF
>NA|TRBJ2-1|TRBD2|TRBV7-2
TGTGCCAGCAGCAGGCGTCCCGGGACTAGCGGGGTCAATGAGCAGTTCTTC
CASSRRPGTSGVNEQFF
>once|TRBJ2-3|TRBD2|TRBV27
TGTGCCAGCAGTTTATTGGTAGCGGGGGGAGATACAGATACGCAGTATTTT
CASSLLVAGGDTDTQYF
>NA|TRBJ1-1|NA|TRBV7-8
TGTGCCAGCAGCCCGACAGCCTTACAACAAGCTTTCTTT
CASSPTALQQAFF
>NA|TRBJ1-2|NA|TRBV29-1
TGCAGCGACAGCGGGGGGTATGGCTACACCTTC
CSDSGGYGYTF
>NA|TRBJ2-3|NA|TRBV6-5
TGTGCCAGCAGTCGTCAGGGGTATGGCACAGATACGCAGTATTTT
CASSRQGYGTDTQYF
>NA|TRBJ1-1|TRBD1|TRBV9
TGTGCCAGCAGCGCCCCGGGACAGGGGAACGGGGGGGCTTTCTTT
CASSAPGQGNGGAFF